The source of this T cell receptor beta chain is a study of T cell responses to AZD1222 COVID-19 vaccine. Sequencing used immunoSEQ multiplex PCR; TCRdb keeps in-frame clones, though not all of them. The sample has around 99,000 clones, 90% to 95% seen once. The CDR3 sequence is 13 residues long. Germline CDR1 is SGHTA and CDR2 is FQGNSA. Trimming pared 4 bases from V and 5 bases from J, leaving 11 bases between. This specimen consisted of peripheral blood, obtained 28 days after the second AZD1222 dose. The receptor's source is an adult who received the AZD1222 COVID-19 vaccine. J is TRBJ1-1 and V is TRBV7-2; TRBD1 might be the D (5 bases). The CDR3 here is CASSSGRRTEAFF. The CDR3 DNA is TGTGCCAGCAGCTCGGGACGGAGGACTGAAGCTTTCTTT.